This entry lists 20 T cell receptor beta chains sequenced from one sample in a study of regulatory T cells in long-lasting Graves disease. The time point: persistent/refractory GD, antithyroid drugs over 5 years with positive TRAb. The authors made the TCR library using RNA they extracted from PBMCs. CDR3 regions were amplified by Arm-PCR using iRepertoire HTBI primers to build TCR beta libraries. TCRdb used MiXCR to reprocess the multiplex PCR reads, holding one entry per CDR3 protein. This table holds some 340,000 distinct CDR3 sequences, roughly 24% found once. The starting material was peripheral blood mononuclear cells (PBMCs), obtained when the disease was refractory, from a patient treated with antithyroid drugs. These receptors were taken from a woman aged 40 to 50 with Graves disease.

The V gene is TRBV7-9, the J gene TRBJ2-6, with TRBD1 identical over 8 bases. CDR1 SEHNR and CDR2 FQNEAQ come from the germline V gene (reference sequence). V was pared by 5 bases and J by 1 base, with 10 bases of the junction left unmatched. This CDR3 spans 18 amino acids. The DNA for the CDR3 is TGTGCCAGCAGCAAAAACTGGGACAGGTTGTCTGGGGCCAACGTCCTGACTTTC. Encoded protein: CASSKNWDRLSGANVLTF.

This sequence joins TRBV2 and TRBJ2-5; 10 bases match TRBD2. The CDR3 totals 13 residues. Germline V gene data show CDR1 as SNHLY and CDR2 as FYNNEI. Trimming removed 7 bases from V and 2 bases from J; junction bases left unmatched: 1. The CDR3 loop is CASISGGQETQYF. The CDR3 nucleotides are TGTGCCAGCATTAGCGGGGGGCAAGAGACCCAGTACTTC.

The DNA of the CDR3 is TGTGCCAGCAGTTTCACGACTAGCGGGTACACCGGGGAGCTGTTTTTT. This sequence encodes CASSFTTSGYTGELFF. The J gene is TRBJ2-2, the V gene TRBV12-3 or TRBV12-4, with 10 bases fitting TRBD2. V was clipped by 3 bases and J by 3 bases; unmatched bases: 4. The CDR3 length is 16 residues.

This clonotype was observed a few times. This sequence joins TRBV28 and TRBJ2-1; possible D gene TRBD1, 6 bases. V lost 3 bases and J 2 bases, leaving 20 bases between the germline ends. The CDR3 contains 18 residues. CDR1 is MDHEN, CDR2 SYDVKM, per germline. The CDR3 nucleotides are TGTGCCAGCAGTTTTATGGGTCTCCTGGGGGCCCCCTACAATGAGCAGTTCTTC. Translated: CASSFMGLLGAPYNEQFF.

In nucleotides, the CDR3 is TGTGCCAGCAGCTTACAGGGCGAGGGTGGCACAGATACGCAGTATTTT. This sequence encodes CASSLQGEGGTDTQYF. The chain employs TRBV2 and TRBJ2-3; maybe TRBD1 (6 bases). The CDR3 sequence is 16 residues long. Germline CDR1 reads SNHLY; CDR2 reads FYNNEI. V was trimmed by 6 bases and J by 1 base, leaving 17 bases between them.

The V gene is TRBV7-9, the J gene TRBJ2-7, with 10 bases identical to TRBD2. V lost 11 bases, J lost 7 bases, and 11 bases stayed unmatched. This CDR3 is 13 amino acids long. CDR1 is SEHNR, CDR2 FQNEAQ, per germline (reference sequence). DNA of the CDR3: TGTGCCGCCTCTAGCGGGAGTAGTGGAGAGCAGTACTTC. It encodes CAASSGSSGEQYF.

This clonotype was seen a handful of times. The gene calls are TRBV3-1 and TRBJ2-7; 8 nucleotides agree with TRBD2. Germline V lookup: CDR1 LGHDT, CDR2 YNNKEL (reference sequence). The CDR3 has 14 amino acids. The V segment lost 3 bases and the J segment 7 bases; nucleotides outside the gene matches: 8. CDR3 sequence (DNA): TGTGCCAGCAGCCATCTGGCGGGAGGAGGTGAGCAGTACTTC. The encoded protein is CASSHLAGGGEQYF.

The chain combines TRBV5-1 with TRBJ2-5; tentative D call: TRBD2 (5 bases). CDR3 size: 14 residues. Germline CDR1 SGHRS, CDR2 YFSETQ. Deletions cut 2 bases from V and 3 bases from J, with 11 bases between. The CDR3 loop reads CASSFGLSEETQYF. The CDR3 bases are TGCGCCAGCAGCTTCGGACTGAGTGAAGAGACCCAGTACTTC. Full variable domain (missing parts from reference TRBV5-1 and TRBJ2-5): KAGVTQTPRYLIKTRGQQVTLSCSPISGHRSVSWYQQTPGQGLQFLFEYFSETQRNKGNFPGRFSGRQFSNSRSEMNVSTLELGDSALYLCASSFGLSEETQYFGPGTRLLVL.

This clonotype was seen repeatedly, ten times or more. This rearrangement joins TRBV6-2 or TRBV6-3 to TRBJ1-1; D uncertain. The CDR3 spans 13 residues. Trimming pared 7 bases from V and 1 base from J, leaving 10 bases between. Germline-derived CDR1 and CDR2 are MNHEY and SVGEGT. CDR3 sequence reads: CASTLTANTEAFF. DNA for the CDR3: TGTGCCAGCACTTTGACGGCGAACACTGAAGCTTTCTTT.

This clonotype was picked up many times. This chain connects TRBV12-3 or TRBV12-4 to TRBJ1-6; D is unclear. CDR3 length: 15 amino acids. Trimming cost V 6 bases and J 7 bases, with 16 bases left between them. The CDR3 coding sequence is TGTGCCAGCAGCTCACAAAGGGCGGAAAATTCACCCCTCCACTTT. It yields the protein CASSSQRAENSPLHF.

This clonotype is a singleton in its sample. Relative to the germline gene, one junction end is altered; a read error may explain this. The chain has TRBV7-3 and TRBJ2-2; 12 bases map to TRBD1. The CDR3 runs 18 residues. Germline CDR1 is SGHTA and CDR2 is FQGTGA. The CDR3 loop is CASSLTGTGGVSAGELFF. The CDR3 DNA is TGTGCCAGCAGCCTAACCGGGACAGGGGGCGTGAGCGCCGGGGAGCTGTTTTTT.

This clonotype was seen a few times. V usage is TRBV28 and J usage is TRBJ1-3; no reliable D call. Germline V lookup: CDR1 MDHEN, CDR2 SYDVKM. The CDR3 is 17 amino acids. Trimming removed 5 bases at V and 0 bases at J, with 17 bases between. The CDR3 sequence is CASSITPHQLSGNTIYF. CDR3 in DNA: TGTGCCAGCAGTATAACTCCACATCAGCTCTCTGGAAACACCATATATTTT. The variable domain in full, completed from reference TRBV28 and TRBJ1-3, reads DVKVTQSSRYLVKRTGEKVFLECVQDMDHENMFWYRQDPGLGLRLIYFSYDVKMKEKGDIPEGYSVSREKKERFSLILESASTNQTSMYLCASSITPHQLSGNTIYFGEGSWLTVV.

At least ten counts were recorded for this clonotype. V is TRBV5-1 and J is TRBJ1-6; D unclear. The V and J ends lost 0 bases and 10 bases respectively, with 17 bases between them. The CDR3 runs to 16 residues. Germline CDR1 and CDR2: SGHRS and YFSETQ. The CDR3 spells CASSLGRTAVGSPLHF. DNA for the CDR3: TGCGCCAGCAGCTTGGGTCGCACGGCGGTCGGCTCACCCCTCCACTTT.

This clonotype was seen repeatedly, ten times or more. This chain connects TRBV9 to TRBJ2-5, with a weak D call TRBD2 (6 bases). Germline CDR1 reads SGDLS; CDR2 reads YYNGEE. The CDR3 consists of 17 residues. The ends were cut back, 0 bases at V and 4 bases at J, with 19 bases in the middle. CDR3 DNA: TGTGCCAGCAGCGTAGGATTGGACTACACGACCGGAGAGACCCAGTACTTC. Residues: CASSVGLDYTTGETQYF. Full variable domain (missing parts from reference TRBV9 and TRBJ2-5): DSGVTQTPKHLITATGQRVTLRCSPRSGDLSVYWYQQSLDQGLQFLIQYYNGEERAKGNILERFSAQQFPDLHSELNLSSLELGDSALYFCASSVGLDYTTGETQYFGPGTRLLVL.

This clonotype was seen repeatedly, ten times or more. This chain connects TRBV6-5 to TRBJ2-7, with 9 positions matching TRBD1. This CDR3 region has 15 residues. The germline V gene encodes CDR1 MNHEY and CDR2 SVGAGI. V shed 0 bases, J shed 4 bases, and the junction held 4 bases outside the gene matches. CDR3 sequence: CASSYSWTGEYEQYF. In nucleotides, the CDR3 is TGTGCCAGCAGTTACTCGTGGACAGGGGAATACGAGCAGTACTTC.

The V and J genes are TRBV6-2 or TRBV6-3 and TRBJ2-2; D not resolved. The CDR3 is 16 amino acids. Trimming shortened V by 2 bases and J by 0 bases, and 10 bases separated the two germline ends. CDR1 MNHEY and CDR2 SVGEGT come from the germline V gene. The CDR3 is CASSYPKGANTGELFF. CDR3 DNA sequence: TGTGCCAGCAGTTACCCCAAGGGTGCGAACACCGGGGAGCTGTTTTTT.

In this sample, this clonotype turned up a few times. The V call is TRBV5-1, the J call TRBJ1-6, with a weak D call TRBD1 (5 bases). CDR3 length equals 14 residues. Germline CDR1 reads SGHRS; CDR2 reads YFSETQ. Between the trimmed V and J ends, which lost 4 bases and 11 bases, there was a span of 16 bases. Here the CDR3 reads CASSTGTEPTPLHF. DNA for the CDR3: TGCGCCAGCAGCACCGGGACGGAACCTACACCCCTCCACTTT.

V is TRBV29-1 and J is TRBJ2-2; 7 nucleotides align to TRBD1. The germline V gene has CDR1 SQVTM and CDR2 ANQGSEA. The CDR3 has 12 amino acids. The trim removed 6 bases at V and 7 bases at J, leaving 5 bases unmatched. CDR3 sequence: CSVDRVNGELFF. In nucleotides, the CDR3 is TGCAGCGTAGACAGGGTTAACGGGGAGCTGTTTTTT.

A remark on this clonotype: This may arise from a read error, as a much more abundant clone is one base away. The genes are TRBV28 and TRBJ1-5; possibly TRBD1 for D (6 bases). Germline CDR1 and CDR2: MDHEN and SYDVKM. CDR3 size: 14 residues. Trimming took 7 bases from V and 4 from J, leaving 14 bases between them. The DNA for the CDR3 is TGTGCCAGCACCGGGGGGCAAGGTAATCAGCCCCAGCATTTT. It is translated as CASTGGQGNQPQHF.

This clonotype was recorded a few times. This chain uses TRBV7-9 with TRBJ2-5; 8 bases agree with TRBD1. This CDR3 spans 15 amino acids. Germline lookup yields CDR1 SEHNR and CDR2 FQNEAQ (reference sequence). The trim removed 3 bases at V and 3 bases at J, leaving 6 bases unmatched. In DNA form, the CDR3 reads TGTGCCAGCAGCTTGGTTGGGACAGGAGAAGAGACCCAGTACTTC. As protein: CASSLVGTGEETQYF.